A selection of T cell receptor beta chains follows, all from one sample in a study of regulatory T cells in long-lasting Graves disease. MiXCR, run by TCRdb on the multiplex PCR reads, gives a single entry per CDR3 protein. The sample holds approximately 400,000 distinct CDR3 sequences, 14% to 15% seen once. Separately, the same data were catalogued under a study of T cells in Graves' hyperthyroidism and ophthalmopathy.

The sample in question was peripheral blood mononuclear cells (PBMCs), obtained at new diagnosis, from a patient treated with antithyroid drugs. Every receptor here comes from a young woman with Graves disease. The CDR3 runs from the conserved cysteine through the conserved F or W. The order of the fields is J gene, V gene, clone size, D gene, CDR3 DNA, CDR3 protein. A D gene is named only where the DNA matches it firmly. Some rows mark clone size as missing; the rest say once, few, many or name a class of expanded clone.

J gene: TRBJ2-5
V gene: TRBV6-1
clone size: many
D gene: .
CDR3 DNA: TGTGCCAGCGTAGAAGAGACCCAGTACTTC
CDR3 protein: CASVEETQYF

J gene: TRBJ1-6
V gene: TRBV2
clone size: many
D gene: TRBD1
CDR3 DNA: TGTGCCAGCAGTGACCCCGGACAGGGTGACTCCTATAATTCACCCCTCCACTTT
CDR3 protein: CASSDPGQGDSYNSPLHF

J gene: TRBJ2-1
V gene: TRBV7-9
clone size: many
D gene: TRBD2
CDR3 DNA: TGTGCCAGCAGCTATCCCTTGCGGGGGACCTCTTACAATGAGCAGTTCTTC
CDR3 protein: CASSYPLRGTSYNEQFF

J gene: TRBJ2-1
V gene: TRBV20-1
clone size: few
D gene: .
CDR3 DNA: TGCAGTGCTTCCCTCTTGACCGGCCTTAACAATGTGCAGTTCTTC
CDR3 protein: CSASLLTGLNNVQFF

J gene: TRBJ2-7
V gene: TRBV20-1
clone size: many
D gene: .
CDR3 DNA: TGCAGTGCTGTGGGTGGAGGGAACTCCTACGAGCAGTACTTC
CDR3 protein: CSAVGGGNSYEQYF

J gene: TRBJ2-3
V gene: TRBV11-2
clone size: many
D gene: .
CDR3 DNA: TGTGCCAGCAGCTTATATCTCACAGATACGCAGTATTTT
CDR3 protein: CASSLYLTDTQYF

J gene: TRBJ1-1
V gene: TRBV9
clone size: .
D gene: .
CDR3 DNA: TGTGCCAGCAGCCCCCGAGGGGGTTCTGAAGCTTTCTTT
CDR3 protein: CASSPRGGSEAFF

J gene: TRBJ2-7
V gene: TRBV7-9
clone size: many
D gene: .
CDR3 DNA: TGTGCCAGCAGCTATATGGGTGAACGGAGGGAGCAGTACTTC
CDR3 protein: CASSYMGERREQYF

J gene: TRBJ1-2
V gene: TRBV12-3/TRBV12-4
clone size: many
D gene: .
CDR3 DNA: TGTGCCAGCAGTTTAAGCCAGAGCTATGGCTACACCTTC
CDR3 protein: CASSLSQSYGYTF

J gene: TRBJ2-6
V gene: TRBV28
clone size: .
D gene: TRBD1
CDR3 DNA: TGTGCCAGCCTACAGGGGGCGGGGGCCAACGTCCTGACTTTC
CDR3 protein: CASLQGAGANVLTF

J gene: TRBJ1-4
V gene: TRBV10-3
clone size: many
D gene: .
CDR3 DNA: TGTGCCATCTCCCCCGGACCTCACCAAAGCGATGAAAAACTGTTTTTT
CDR3 protein: CAISPGPHQSDEKLFF